A single TCR beta chain is shown here with its context. Its specificity is unknown. This sample stems from a study of monozygotic twins with cystic fibrosis. Study results and caveats: Unrelated CF individuals shared fewer identical clonotypes than monozygotic CF twins.

The CDR3 is 16 residues long. V trimming: 3 bases; J trimming: 5 bases; junction bases outside the gene matches: 12. Per the germline V gene, CDR1 is SGDLS and CDR2 is YYNGEE. Profiled with immunoSEQ multiplex PCR; TCRdb holds only in-frame clones, not every one. The table has 30,000 or so clones, around 66% seen once. The sequence was collected from a girl aged 5-17 years with cystic fibrosis. Sequencing used blood. The chain recombines TRBV9 with TRBJ2-5; 8 nucleotides agree with TRBD2. This CDR3 reads CASSAPGGLTEETQYF. The CDR3 DNA sequence: TGTGCCAGCAGCGCCCCGGGAGGGCTAACTGAGGAGACCCAGTACTTC. Full variable domain (remainder filled in from reference TRBV9 and TRBJ2-5): DSGVTQTPKHLITATGQRVTLRCSPRSGDLSVYWYQQSLDQGLQFLIQYYNGEERAKGNILERFSAQQFPDLHSELNLSSLELGDSALYFCASSAPGGLTEETQYFGPGTRLLVL.